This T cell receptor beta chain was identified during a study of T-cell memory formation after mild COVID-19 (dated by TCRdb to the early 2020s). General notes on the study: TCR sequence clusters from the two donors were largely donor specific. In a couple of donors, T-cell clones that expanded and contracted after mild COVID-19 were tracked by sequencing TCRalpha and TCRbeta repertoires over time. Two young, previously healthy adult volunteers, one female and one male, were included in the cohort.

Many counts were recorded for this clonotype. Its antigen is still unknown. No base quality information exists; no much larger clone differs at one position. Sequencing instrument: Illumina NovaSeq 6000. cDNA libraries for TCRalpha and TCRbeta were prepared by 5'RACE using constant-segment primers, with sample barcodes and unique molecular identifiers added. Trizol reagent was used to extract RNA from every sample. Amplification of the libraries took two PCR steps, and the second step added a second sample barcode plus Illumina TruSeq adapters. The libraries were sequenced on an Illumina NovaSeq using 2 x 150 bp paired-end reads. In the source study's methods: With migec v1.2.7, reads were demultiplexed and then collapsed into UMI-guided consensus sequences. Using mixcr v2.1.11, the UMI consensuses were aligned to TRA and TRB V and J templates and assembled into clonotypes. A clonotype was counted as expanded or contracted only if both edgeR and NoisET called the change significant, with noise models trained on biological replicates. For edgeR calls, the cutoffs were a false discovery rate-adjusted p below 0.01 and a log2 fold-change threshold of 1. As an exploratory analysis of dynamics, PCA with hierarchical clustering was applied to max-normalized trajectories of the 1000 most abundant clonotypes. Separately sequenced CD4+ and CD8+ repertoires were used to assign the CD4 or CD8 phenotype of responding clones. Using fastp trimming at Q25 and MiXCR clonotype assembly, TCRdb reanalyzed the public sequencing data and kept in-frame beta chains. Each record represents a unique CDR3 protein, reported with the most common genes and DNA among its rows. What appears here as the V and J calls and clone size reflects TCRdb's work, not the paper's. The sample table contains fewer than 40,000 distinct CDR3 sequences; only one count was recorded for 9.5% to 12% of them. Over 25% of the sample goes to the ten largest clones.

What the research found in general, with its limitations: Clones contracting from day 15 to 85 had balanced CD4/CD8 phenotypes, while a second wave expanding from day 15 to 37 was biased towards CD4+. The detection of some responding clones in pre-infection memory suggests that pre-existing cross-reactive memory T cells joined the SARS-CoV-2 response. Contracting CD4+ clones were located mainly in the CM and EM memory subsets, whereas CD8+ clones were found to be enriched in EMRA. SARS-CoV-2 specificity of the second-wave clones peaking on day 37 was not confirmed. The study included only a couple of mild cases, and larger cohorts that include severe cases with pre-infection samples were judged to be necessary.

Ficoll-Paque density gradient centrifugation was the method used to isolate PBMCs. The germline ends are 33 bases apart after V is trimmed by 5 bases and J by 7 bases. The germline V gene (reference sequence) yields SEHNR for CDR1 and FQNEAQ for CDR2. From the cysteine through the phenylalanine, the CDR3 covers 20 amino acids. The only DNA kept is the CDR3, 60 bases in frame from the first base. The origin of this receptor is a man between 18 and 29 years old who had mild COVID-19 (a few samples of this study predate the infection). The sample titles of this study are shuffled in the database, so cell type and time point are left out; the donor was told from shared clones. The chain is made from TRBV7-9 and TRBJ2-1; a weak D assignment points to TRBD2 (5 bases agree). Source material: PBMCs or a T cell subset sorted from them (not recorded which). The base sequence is TGTGCCAGCAGCAAACGATTATTGGACTCGTCCCTCGTGGGATTAAATGAGCAGTTCTTC. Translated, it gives CASSKRLLDSSLVGLNEQFF.